The 11 T cell receptor beta chains presented below share a single source sample, sequenced in a study of T cells after somatic rescue of genetic block. The repertoire was sequenced with immunoSEQ multiplex PCR; TCRdb's copy has only in-frame clones and lacks some. The data show 45,000 to 70,000 clones, 90% to 97% seen once. Sequenced sample: peripheral blood mononuclear cells (PBMCs). These receptors all stem from a child younger than two.

The V and J genes are TRBV7-2 and TRBJ2-7, with 8 nucleotides matching TRBD2. This CDR3 has 15 amino acids. After removal of 0 bases from V and 0 bases from J, the junction contained 1 base not matched to a gene. CDR1 is SGHTA and CDR2 is FQGNSA in the germline V gene. This CDR3 is CASSLAGTSSYEQYF. CDR3 coding DNA: TGTGCCAGCAGCTTAGCCGGGACTAGCTCCTACGAGCAGTACTTC.

This clone was picked up one time. Other nucleotide sequences from this sample produce the same CDR3. The chain uses TRBV27 and TRBJ1-2, with 8 bases aligning to TRBD1. Germline V gene lookup returns CDR1 MNHEY and CDR2 SMNVEV (reference sequence). The CDR3 consists of 14 residues. V lost 3 bases, J lost 0 bases, and 0 bases stayed unmatched. CDR3 sequence: CASSLDRANYGYTF. CDR3 nucleotides: TGTGCCAGCAGTTTGGACAGGGCTAACTATGGCTACACCTTC.

The gene calls are TRBV19 and TRBJ1-2; maybe TRBD1 (5 bases). Per the germline V gene, CDR1 is LNHDA and CDR2 is SQIVND (reference sequence). The V and J ends lost 5 bases and 3 bases respectively, with 10 bases between them. CDR3 length equals 13 residues. CDR3 residues: CASSDWGDYGYTF. In DNA form, the CDR3 reads TGTGCCAGTAGTGACTGGGGGGACTATGGCTACACCTTC.

In DNA, the CDR3 is TGTGCCAGCTCAACCGTCGGGGTATATGGCTACACCTTC. It codes for CASSTVGVYGYTF. The chain links TRBV18 to TRBJ1-2; D is ambiguous. V lost 5 bases and J lost 5, with 12 bases in between. From germline, CDR1 is KGHSH and CDR2 LQKENI. The CDR3 is 13 residues long. Drawing the rest from reference TRBV18 and TRBJ1-2, the complete variable domain is NAGVMQNPRHLVRRRGQEARLRCSPMKGHSHVYWYRQLPEEGLKFMVYLQKENIIDESGMPKERFSAEFPKEGPSILRIQQVVRGDSAAYFCASSTVGVYGYTFGSGTRLTVV.

The chain recombines TRBV5-4 with TRBJ2-7, with TRBD1 matching 9 bases. Germline V CDR1 and CDR2: SGHNT, YYREEE (reference sequence). The CDR3 has 15 amino acids. V gave up 5 bases and J gave up 5 bases; unmatched junction bases: 11. The CDR3, as DNA: TGTGCCAGCAGAGAGACCGGGACAGGGTGGGACGAGCAGTACTTC. Its protein product is CASRETGTGWDEQYF.

The chain employs TRBV10-3 and TRBJ2-7; D is unclear. Between the trimmed V and J ends, which lost 3 bases and 4 bases, there was a span of 7 bases. Per the germline V gene, CDR1 is ENHRY and CDR2 is SYGVKD. This CDR3 is built from 12 residues. The CDR3 nucleotides are TGTGCCATCAGTGAAGTTTTTTACGAGCAGTACTTC. It is translated as CAISEVFYEQYF.

This clone was seen once. The chain recombines TRBV4-1 with TRBJ1-3; D not resolved. CDR1 and CDR2 from the germline V gene are MGHRA and YSYEKL. Trimming took off 0 bases at V and 2 bases at J, with 5 bases between the two ends. The CDR3 covers 14 residues. The CDR3 here is CASSQDSTGNTIYF. The CDR3 nucleotides read TGCGCCAGCAGCCAAGACAGTACTGGAAACACCATATATTTT.

This clone was seen a few times. The chain recombines TRBV9 with TRBJ1-1; no definite D call. The V end lost 3 bases, the J end lost 0 bases, and 9 bases lay between the germline ends. CDR1 is SGDLS, CDR2 YYNGEE, per germline. This CDR3 has 14 amino acids. CDR3 sequence: CASSGPTLNTEAFF. The CDR3 DNA reads as TGTGCCAGCAGCGGCCCTACGCTGAACACTGAAGCTTTCTTT.

The chain recombines TRBV6-6 with TRBJ2-1; D is unclear. V lost 2 bases and J 6 bases, leaving 5 bases between the germline ends. Per the germline V gene, CDR1 is MNHNY and CDR2 is SVGAGI (reference sequence). CDR3 length: 12 amino acids. In DNA form, the CDR3 reads TGTGCCAGCAGTTACAGCGTCAATGAGCAGTTCTTC. Residues: CASSYSVNEQFF.

The gene calls are TRBV5-1 and TRBJ1-3; D gene uncertain. Germline values: CDR1 SGHRS, CDR2 YFSETQ. CDR3 length: 17 residues. Between the trimmed V and J ends, which lost 0 bases and 0 bases, there was a span of 13 bases. The CDR3 DNA follows: TGCGCCAGCAGCTTGGAGGCGGGCAGCACCTCTGGAAACACCATATATTTT. It codes for CASSLEAGSTSGNTIYF. Full variable domain (outside the CDR3, taken from reference TRBV5-1 and TRBJ1-3): KAGVTQTPRYLIKTRGQQVTLSCSPISGHRSVSWYQQTPGQGLQFLFEYFSETQRNKGNFPGRFSGRQFSNSRSEMNVSTLELGDSALYLCASSLEAGSTSGNTIYFGEGSWLTVV.

This clone was observed once. This chain uses TRBV9 with TRBJ2-7, with D possibly matching TRBD1 (6 bases). CDR3 length: 15 amino acids. Trimming removed 3 bases at V and 4 bases at J, with 17 bases between. Germline CDR1 is SGDLS and CDR2 is YYNGEE. The DNA for the CDR3 is TGTGCCAGCAGCGAAGGAACAGGGCGAACTTACGAGCAGTACTTC. This gives the protein CASSEGTGRTYEQYF.